The source of this T cell receptor (beta chain) is a study of T-cell memory formation after mild COVID-19. Study results and caveats: Clones that shrank (day 15 to 85) were balanced CD4/CD8, whereas later expanders leaned CD4+.

Germline V gives CDR1 LGHDT, CDR2 YNNKEL (reference sequence). The V and J ends lost 4 bases and 5 bases respectively, with 9 bases between them. This CDR3 spans 13 amino acids. A single record per CDR3 protein comes from TCRdb applying MiXCR to the 5' RACE reads. The sample records roughly 300,000 distinct CDR3 sequences, around 8% being singletons. Points on this clonotype: Its matching antigen is unknown.

The chain joins TRBV3-1 to TRBJ1-5, with D unclear. Sequencing was done on a sample of PBMCs or a T cell subset sorted from them (not recorded which). The clonotype was recovered from a man in his late teens or twenties who had mild COVID-19 (a few samples of this study predate the infection). Cell type and time point are not known. The CDR3 region is CASSPKGYQPQHF. In nucleotides, the CDR3 is TGTGCCAGCAGCCCTAAAGGTTATCAGCCCCAGCATTTT.